This T cell receptor beta chain originates from a study of low-dose radiotherapy and immunotherapy resistance in tumors. Across the study: Per fraction, Cohort 1 was given 0.5 Gy every 2 weeks, for a total of 6.5 Gy. Intravenously given cyclophosphamide 200 mg/m2 followed a two-week schedule that placed each dose one day before radiation and immunotherapy.

Low-dose radiotherapy and low-dose cyclophosphamide, together with aspirin, ipilimumab and nivolumab, were given to donors. TRAV- and TRBV-specific primers primed first-strand cDNA, covering alpha and beta chains. Using a constant-region primer together with a V-primer adapter, TCRs were subjected to around 20 PCR cycles of amplification. The mRNA that was isolated underwent amplification by in vitro transcription. TCRdb reanalysed the reads using MiXCR and keeps one entry per CDR3 protein. The repertoire holds thousands of distinct CDR3 sequences, approximately 53% seen once, with roughly 13% in the top ten. Per germline, CDR1 SNHLY and CDR2 FYNNEI. The CDR3 extends over 13 amino acids. Trimming left V 6 bases short and J 1 base short, with 9 bases between.

This TCR derives from a human donor with advanced metastatic prostate, ovarian, gallbladder or colorectal cancer (not recorded which). This table probably holds off-target reads from a library built for another chain. The chain combines TRBV2 with TRBJ2-5; D is uncertain. As DNA, the CDR3 is TGTGCCAGCAGCCGCCAATCCCAAGAGACCCAGTACTTC. It is translated as CASSRQSQETQYF.